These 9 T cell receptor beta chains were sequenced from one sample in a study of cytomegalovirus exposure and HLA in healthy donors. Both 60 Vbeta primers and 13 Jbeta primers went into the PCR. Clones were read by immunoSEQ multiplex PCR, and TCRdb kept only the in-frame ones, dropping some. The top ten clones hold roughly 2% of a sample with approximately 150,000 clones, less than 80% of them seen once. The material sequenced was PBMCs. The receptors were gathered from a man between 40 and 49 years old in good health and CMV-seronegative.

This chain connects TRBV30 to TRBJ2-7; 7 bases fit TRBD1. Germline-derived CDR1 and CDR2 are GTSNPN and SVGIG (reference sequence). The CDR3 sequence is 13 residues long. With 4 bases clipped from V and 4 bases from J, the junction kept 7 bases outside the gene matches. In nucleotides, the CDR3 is TGTGCCTGGAACAAGGACAGGAAATACGAGCAGTACTTC. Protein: CAWNKDRKYEQYF.

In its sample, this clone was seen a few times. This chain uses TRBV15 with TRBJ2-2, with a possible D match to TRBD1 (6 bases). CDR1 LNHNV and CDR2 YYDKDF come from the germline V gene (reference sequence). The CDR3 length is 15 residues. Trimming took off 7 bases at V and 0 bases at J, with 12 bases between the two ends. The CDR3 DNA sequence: TGTGCCACCATTTCTGGGGGCGCGAACACCGGGGAGCTGTTTTTT. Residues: CATISGGANTGELFF.

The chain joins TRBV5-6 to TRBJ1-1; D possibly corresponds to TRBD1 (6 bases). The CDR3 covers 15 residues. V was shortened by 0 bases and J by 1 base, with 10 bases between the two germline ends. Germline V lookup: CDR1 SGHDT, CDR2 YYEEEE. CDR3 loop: CASSLGLQGNTEAFF. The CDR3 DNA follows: TGTGCCAGCAGCTTGGGCCTACAGGGGAACACTGAAGCTTTCTTT.

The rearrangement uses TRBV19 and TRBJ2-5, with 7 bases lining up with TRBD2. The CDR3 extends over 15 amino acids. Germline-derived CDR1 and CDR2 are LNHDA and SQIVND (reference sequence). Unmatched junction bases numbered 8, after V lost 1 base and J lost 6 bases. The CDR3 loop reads CASSIAAGVAKTQYF. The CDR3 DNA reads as TGTGCCAGTAGTATAGCGGCGGGAGTAGCGAAGACCCAGTACTTC.

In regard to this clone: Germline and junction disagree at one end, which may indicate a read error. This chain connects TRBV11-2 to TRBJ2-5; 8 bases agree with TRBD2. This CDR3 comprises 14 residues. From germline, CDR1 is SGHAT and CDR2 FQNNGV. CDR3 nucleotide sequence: TGTGCCAGTAGCCCGACCGGGACTAGAGAGGCCCAGTACTTC. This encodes CASSPTGTREAQYF.

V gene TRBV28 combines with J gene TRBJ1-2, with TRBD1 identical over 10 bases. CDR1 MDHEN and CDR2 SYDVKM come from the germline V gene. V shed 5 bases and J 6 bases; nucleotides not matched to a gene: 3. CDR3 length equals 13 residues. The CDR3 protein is CASSRQGAHGYTF. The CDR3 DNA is TGTGCCAGCAGTAGACAGGGGGCACATGGCTACACCTTC.

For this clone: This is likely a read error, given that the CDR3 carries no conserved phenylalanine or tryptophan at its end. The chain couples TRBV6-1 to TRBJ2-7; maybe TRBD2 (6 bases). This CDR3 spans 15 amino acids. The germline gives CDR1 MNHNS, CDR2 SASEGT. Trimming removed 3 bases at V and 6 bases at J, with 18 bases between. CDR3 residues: CASSERRGSGLEQYL. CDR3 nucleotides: TGTGCCAGCAGTGAGAGGAGGGGTTCGGGTCTCGAGCAGTACCTC.

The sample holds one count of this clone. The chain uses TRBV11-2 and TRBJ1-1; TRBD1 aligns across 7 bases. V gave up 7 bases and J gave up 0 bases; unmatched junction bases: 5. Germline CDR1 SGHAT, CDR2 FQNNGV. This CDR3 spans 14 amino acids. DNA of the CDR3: TGTGCCAGCACTCAGACAGGGTTGAACACTGAAGCTTTCTTT. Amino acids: CASTQTGLNTEAFF.

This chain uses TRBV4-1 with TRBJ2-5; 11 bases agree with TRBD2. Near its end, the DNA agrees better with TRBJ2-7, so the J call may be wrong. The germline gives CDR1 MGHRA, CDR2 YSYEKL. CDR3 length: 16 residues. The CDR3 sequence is CASSQGGLAEIYEQYF. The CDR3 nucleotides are TGCGCCAGCAGCCAAGGGGGACTAGCGGAAATCTACGAGCAGTACTTC.